These T cell receptor beta chains were read from a single sample in a study of blood T cell repertoires in COVID-19. The protocol was immunoSEQ multiplex PCR, while the TCRdb copy is restricted to in-frame clones and leaves out a portion. The sample has 200,000 to 250,000 clones, approximately 87% seen once; the top ten hold 6.2%. The sequenced material came from peripheral blood. Receptors originate from a man aged 55-75 years with acute or convalescent COVID-19. Each CDR3 is given with its conserved first and last residue. Clone size is stated in some rows and not others, as once, few, many or a class when expanded.

TRBV9	TRBJ1-2	-	CASSVDPGLVSNYGYTF
TRBV15	TRBJ1-4	-	CATSARQGVNEKLFF
TRBV4-2	TRBJ2-3	-	CASSDEVAGGTSTDTQYF
TRBV11-3	TRBJ1-1	once	CASSLGGGSLTEAFF
TRBV5-1	TRBJ1-6	-	CASSLETGVFSPLHF
TRBV11-2	TRBJ1-2	once	CASSSRDRGNYGYTF
TRBV18	TRBJ1-6	-	CASSPLPTGNNSPLHF
TRBV28	TRBJ1-5	once	CASSFLRQGVNQPQHF
TRBV5-1	TRBJ2-7	-	CASSLGQGFSYEQYF
TRBV7-2	TRBJ2-5	-	CASSSGTSQETQYF
TRBV11-1	TRBJ2-7	-	CASSWGLAGQRGQYF
TRBV7-9	TRBJ1-4	-	CASSVGIGEGEKLFF
TRBV20-1	TRBJ1-5	-	CSASRQGRLGNQPQHF
TRBV11-3	TRBJ1-1	-	CASSPRPGGAFF
TRBV29-1	TRBJ2-7	-	CSVVRSRGTEQYF
TRBV18	TRBJ1-1	once	CASSPGTGGTGNTEAFF
TRBV7-9	TRBJ2-7	-	CASSLGGTIEQYF
TRBV3-1/TRBV3-2	TRBJ1-1	-	CASSQGRDTEAFF
TRBV6-4	TRBJ1-1	-	CASSDRTGPNTEAFF
TRBV19	TRBJ1-2	-	CASSKSGFYGYTF
TRBV6-5	TRBJ2-2	-	CASSLGGRAHGELFF
TRBV9	TRBJ2-3	once	CASSVATGQTIGTQYF
TRBV11-3	TRBJ2-7	-	CASSSGGYTTYEQYF
TRBV30	TRBJ2-7	-	CAWARDSSYEQYF
TRBV7-2	TRBJ2-7	-	CASRPRVAGSYEQYF
TRBV28	TRBJ1-2	-	CASSSPGLTNYGYTF
TRBV4-3	TRBJ2-1	-	CASSQDDSLFYNEQFF
TRBV19	TRBJ2-5	few	CASSIRGGEETQYF
TRBV10-3	TRBJ2-5	-	CAISDVAAETQYF
TRBV18	TRBJ2-7	once	CASSPPGQGAYEQYF
TRBV11-2	TRBJ1-5	-	CASSLGTSSNQPQHF
TRBV6-5	TRBJ1-6	-	CASRPRDRENSPLHF
TRBV9	TRBJ1-5	-	CASSGGGTNQPQHF
TRBV6-6	TRBJ2-3	-	CASSWLTSGRTDTQYF
TRBV11-2	TRBJ1-5	-	CASSSGHDQPQHF
TRBV28	TRBJ1-2	-	CASSLDIYGYTF
TRBV27	TRBJ2-7	-	CASISGAEQYF
TRBV9	TRBJ1-1	-	CASSVEQNTEAFF
TRBV15	TRBJ1-1	-	CATSRVPKTGRNTEAFF
TRBV19	TRBJ2-5	-	CASSISGGDETQYF
TRBV19	TRBJ2-6	few	CASSMVTGAGRRANVLTF
TRBV5-1	TRBJ2-1	-	CASSLGRTSGYNEQFF
TRBV4-3	TRBJ2-3	-	CASSQDSLAGPDTQYF